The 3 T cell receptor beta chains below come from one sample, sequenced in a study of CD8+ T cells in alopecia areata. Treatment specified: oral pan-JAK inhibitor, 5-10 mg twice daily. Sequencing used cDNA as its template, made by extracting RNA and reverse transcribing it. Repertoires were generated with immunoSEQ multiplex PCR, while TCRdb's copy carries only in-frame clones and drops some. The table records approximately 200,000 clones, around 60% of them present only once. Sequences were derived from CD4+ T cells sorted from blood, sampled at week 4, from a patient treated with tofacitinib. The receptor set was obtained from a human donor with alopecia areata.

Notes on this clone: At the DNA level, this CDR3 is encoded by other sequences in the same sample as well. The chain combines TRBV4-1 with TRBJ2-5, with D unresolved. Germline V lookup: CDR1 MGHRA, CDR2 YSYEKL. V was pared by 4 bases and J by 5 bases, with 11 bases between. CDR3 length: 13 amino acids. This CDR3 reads CASSPPGRETQYF. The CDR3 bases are TGCGCCAGCAGCCCGCCCGGGCGGGAGACCCAGTACTTC.

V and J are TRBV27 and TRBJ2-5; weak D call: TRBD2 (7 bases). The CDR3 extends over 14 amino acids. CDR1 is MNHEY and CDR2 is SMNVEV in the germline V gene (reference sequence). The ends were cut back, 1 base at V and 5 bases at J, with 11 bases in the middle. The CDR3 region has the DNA TGTGCCAGCAGTTTATGGGGGGGGCTCGAGACCCAGTACTTC. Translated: CASSLWGGLETQYF.

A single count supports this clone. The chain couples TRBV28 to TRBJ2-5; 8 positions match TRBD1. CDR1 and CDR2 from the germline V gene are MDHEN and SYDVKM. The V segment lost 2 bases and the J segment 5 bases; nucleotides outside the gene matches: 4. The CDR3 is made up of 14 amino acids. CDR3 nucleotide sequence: TGTGCCAGCAGTTTAAACAGGGGGTTTGAGACCCAGTACTTC. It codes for CASSLNRGFETQYF.